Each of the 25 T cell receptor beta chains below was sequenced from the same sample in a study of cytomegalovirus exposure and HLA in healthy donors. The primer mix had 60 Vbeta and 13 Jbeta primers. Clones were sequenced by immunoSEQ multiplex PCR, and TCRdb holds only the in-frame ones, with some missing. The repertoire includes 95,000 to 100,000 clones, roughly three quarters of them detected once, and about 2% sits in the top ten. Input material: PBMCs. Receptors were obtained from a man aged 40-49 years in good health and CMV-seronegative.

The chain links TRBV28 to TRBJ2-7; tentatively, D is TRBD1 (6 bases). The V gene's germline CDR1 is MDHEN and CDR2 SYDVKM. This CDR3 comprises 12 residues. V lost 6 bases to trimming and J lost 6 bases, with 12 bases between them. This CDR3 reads CASRQQGREQYF. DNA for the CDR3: TGTGCCAGCAGACAACAGGGACGCGAGCAGTACTTC.

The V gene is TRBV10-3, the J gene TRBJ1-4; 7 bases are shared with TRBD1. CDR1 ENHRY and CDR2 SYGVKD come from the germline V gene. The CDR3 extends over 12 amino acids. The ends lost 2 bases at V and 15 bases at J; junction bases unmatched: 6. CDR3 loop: CAISEQTGSMFF. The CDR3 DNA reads TGTGCCATCAGTGAGCAGACAGGGTCTATGTTTTTT.

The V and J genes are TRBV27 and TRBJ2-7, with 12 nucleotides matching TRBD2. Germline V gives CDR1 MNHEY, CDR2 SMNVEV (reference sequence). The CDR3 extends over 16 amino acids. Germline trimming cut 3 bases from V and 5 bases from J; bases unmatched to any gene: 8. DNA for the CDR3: TGTGCCAGCAGTTTCCGGACTAGCGGGAAGAGGGACGAGCAGTACTTC. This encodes CASSFRTSGKRDEQYF.

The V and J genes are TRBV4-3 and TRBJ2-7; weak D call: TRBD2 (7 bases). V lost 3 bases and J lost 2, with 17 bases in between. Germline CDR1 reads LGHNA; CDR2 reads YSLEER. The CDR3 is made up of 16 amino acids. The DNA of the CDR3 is TGCGCCAGCAGCCACGTGGGGGAGGGGGGACCCTACGAGCAGTACTTC. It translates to CASSHVGEGGPYEQYF.

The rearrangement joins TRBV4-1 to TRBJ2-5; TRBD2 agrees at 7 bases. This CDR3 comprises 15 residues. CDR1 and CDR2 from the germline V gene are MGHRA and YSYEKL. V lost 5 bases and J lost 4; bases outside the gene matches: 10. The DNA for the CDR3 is TGCGCCAGCAGCTTAGTAGCGGGCCCTGCAGAGACCCAGTACTTC. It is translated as CASSLVAGPAETQYF.

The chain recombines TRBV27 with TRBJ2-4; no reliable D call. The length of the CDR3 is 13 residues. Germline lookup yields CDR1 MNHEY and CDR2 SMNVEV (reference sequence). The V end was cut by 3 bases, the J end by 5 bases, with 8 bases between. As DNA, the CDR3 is TGTGCCAGCAGTTTTGGGCCGCAAAACATTCAGTACTTC. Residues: CASSFGPQNIQYF.

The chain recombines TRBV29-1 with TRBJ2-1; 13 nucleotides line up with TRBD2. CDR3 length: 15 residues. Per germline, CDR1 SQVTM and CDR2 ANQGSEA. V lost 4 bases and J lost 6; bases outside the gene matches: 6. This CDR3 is CSVVFGLAGVNEQFF. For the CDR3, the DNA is TGCAGCGTTGTGTTTGGACTAGCGGGAGTCAATGAGCAGTTCTTC.

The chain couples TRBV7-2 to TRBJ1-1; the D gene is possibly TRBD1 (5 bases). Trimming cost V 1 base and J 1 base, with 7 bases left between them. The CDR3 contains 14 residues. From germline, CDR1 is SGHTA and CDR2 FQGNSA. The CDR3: CASSLGGGNTEAFF. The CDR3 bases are TGTGCCAGCAGCTTAGGGGGGGGGAACACTGAAGCTTTCTTT. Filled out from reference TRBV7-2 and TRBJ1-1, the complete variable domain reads GAGVSQSPSNKVTEKGKDVELRCDPISGHTALYWYRQSLGQGLEFLIYFQGNSAPDKSGLPSDRFSAERTGGSVSTLTIQRTQQEDSAVYLCASSLGGGNTEAFFGQGTRLTVV.

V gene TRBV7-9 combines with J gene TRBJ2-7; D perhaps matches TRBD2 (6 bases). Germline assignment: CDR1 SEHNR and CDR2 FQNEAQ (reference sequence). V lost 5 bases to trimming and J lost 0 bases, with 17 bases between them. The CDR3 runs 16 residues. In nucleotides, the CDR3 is TGTGCCAGCAGCCTTCCTCGCGGGGAGGCCTCCTACGAGCAGTACTTC. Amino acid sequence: CASSLPRGEASYEQYF.

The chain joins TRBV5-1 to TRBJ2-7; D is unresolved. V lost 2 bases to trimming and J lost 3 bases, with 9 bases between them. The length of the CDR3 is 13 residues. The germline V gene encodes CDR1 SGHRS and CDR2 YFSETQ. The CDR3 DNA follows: TGCGCCAGCAGCTTTGAGGTGGGCTACGAGCAGTACTTC. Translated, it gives CASSFEVGYEQYF.

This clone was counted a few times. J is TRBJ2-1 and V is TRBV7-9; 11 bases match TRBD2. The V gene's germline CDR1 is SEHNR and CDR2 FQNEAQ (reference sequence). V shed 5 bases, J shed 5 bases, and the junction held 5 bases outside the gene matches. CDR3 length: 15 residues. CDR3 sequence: CASSRTSGGHNEQFF. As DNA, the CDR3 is TGTGCCAGCAGCAGAACTAGCGGGGGTCACAATGAGCAGTTCTTC.

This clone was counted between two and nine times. CDR3 region: CASSLASGGSGYTF. In nucleotides, the CDR3 is TGTGCCAGCAGCTTGGCATCAGGGGGAAGTGGCTACACCTTC. This chain links TRBV5-4 with TRBJ1-2, with 7 bases matching TRBD1. From germline, CDR1 is SGHNT and CDR2 YYREEE (reference sequence). The V and J ends lost 0 bases and 7 bases, in that order; junction bases with no gene match: 6. The length of the CDR3 is 14 residues.

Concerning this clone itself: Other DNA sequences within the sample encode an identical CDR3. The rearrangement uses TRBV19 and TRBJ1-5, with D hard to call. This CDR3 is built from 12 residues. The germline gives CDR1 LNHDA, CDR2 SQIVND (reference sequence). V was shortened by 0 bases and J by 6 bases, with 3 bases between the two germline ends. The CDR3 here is CASSIDIQPQHF. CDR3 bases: TGTGCCAGTAGTATAGATATTCAGCCCCAGCATTTT.

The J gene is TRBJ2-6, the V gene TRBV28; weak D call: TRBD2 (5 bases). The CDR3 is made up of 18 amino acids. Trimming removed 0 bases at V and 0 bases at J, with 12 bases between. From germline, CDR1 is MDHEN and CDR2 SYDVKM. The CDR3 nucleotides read TGTGCCAGCAGTTTATGGCAGGAAGGGAGCTCTGGGGCCAACGTCCTGACTTTC. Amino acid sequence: CASSLWQEGSSGANVLTF.

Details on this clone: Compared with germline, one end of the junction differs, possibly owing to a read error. The CDR3 protein is CSSSLIRDRGSGGYTF. The CDR3, as DNA: TGTTCCAGCAGCTTAATCCGGGACAGGGGGTCGGGTGGCTACACCTTC. The chain combines TRBV7-9 with TRBJ1-2; TRBD1 agrees at 11 bases. Germline CDR1 reads SEHNR; CDR2 reads FQNEAQ (reference sequence). The CDR3 covers 16 residues.

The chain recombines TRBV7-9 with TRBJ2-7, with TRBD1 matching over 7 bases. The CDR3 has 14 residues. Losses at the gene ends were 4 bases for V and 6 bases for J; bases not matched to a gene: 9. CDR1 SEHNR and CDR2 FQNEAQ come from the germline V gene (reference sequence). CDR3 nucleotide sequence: TGTGCCAGCAGCTACGGGACAGCCCAAGGCGAGCAGTACTTC. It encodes CASSYGTAQGEQYF. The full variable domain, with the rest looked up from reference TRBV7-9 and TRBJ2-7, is DTGVSQNPRHKITKRGQNVTFRCDPISEHNRLYWYRQTLGQGPEFLTYFQNEAQLEKSRLLSDRFSAERPKGSFSTLEIQRTEQGDSAMYLCASSYGTAQGEQYFGPGTRLTVT.

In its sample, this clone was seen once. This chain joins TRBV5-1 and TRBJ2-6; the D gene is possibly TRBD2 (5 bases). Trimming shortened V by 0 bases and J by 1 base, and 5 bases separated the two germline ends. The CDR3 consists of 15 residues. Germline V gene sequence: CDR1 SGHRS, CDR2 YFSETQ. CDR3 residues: CASSLAGSGANVLTF. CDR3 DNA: TGCGCCAGCAGCTTGGCGGGATCTGGGGCCAACGTCCTGACTTTC.

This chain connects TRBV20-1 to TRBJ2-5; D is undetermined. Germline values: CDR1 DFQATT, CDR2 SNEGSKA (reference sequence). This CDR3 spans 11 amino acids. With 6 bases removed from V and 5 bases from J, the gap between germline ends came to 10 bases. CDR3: CSATSKETQYF. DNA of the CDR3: TGCAGTGCCACCAGTAAGGAGACCCAGTACTTC.

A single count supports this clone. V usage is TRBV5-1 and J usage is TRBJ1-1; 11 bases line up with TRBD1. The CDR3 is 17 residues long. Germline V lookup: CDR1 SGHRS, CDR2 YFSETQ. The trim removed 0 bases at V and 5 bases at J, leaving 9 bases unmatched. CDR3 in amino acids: CASSLEGQGAMWTEAFF. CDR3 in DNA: TGCGCCAGCAGCTTGGAAGGACAGGGGGCGATGTGGACTGAAGCTTTCTTT. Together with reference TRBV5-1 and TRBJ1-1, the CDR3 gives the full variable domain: KAGVTQTPRYLIKTRGQQVTLSCSPISGHRSVSWYQQTPGQGLQFLFEYFSETQRNKGNFPGRFSGRQFSNSRSEMNVSTLELGDSALYLCASSLEGQGAMWTEAFFGQGTRLTVV.

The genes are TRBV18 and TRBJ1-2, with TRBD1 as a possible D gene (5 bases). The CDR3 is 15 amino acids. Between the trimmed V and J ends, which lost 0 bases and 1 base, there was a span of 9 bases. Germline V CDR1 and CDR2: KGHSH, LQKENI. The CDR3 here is CASSPPGRVNYGYTF. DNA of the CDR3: TGTGCCAGCTCACCACCGGGCAGGGTTAACTATGGCTACACCTTC.

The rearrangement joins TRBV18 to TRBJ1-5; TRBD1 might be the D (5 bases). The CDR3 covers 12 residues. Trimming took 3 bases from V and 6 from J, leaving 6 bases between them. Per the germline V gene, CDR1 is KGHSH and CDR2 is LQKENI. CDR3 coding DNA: TGTGCCAGCTCACCGGGGCTTCAGCCCCAGCATTTT. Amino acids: CASSPGLQPQHF.

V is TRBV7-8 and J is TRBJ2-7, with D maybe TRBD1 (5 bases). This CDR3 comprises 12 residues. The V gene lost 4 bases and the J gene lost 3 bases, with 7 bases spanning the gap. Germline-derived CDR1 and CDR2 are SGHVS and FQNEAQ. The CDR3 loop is CASSSQDYEQYF. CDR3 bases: TGTGCCAGCAGCTCACAGGACTACGAGCAGTACTTC.

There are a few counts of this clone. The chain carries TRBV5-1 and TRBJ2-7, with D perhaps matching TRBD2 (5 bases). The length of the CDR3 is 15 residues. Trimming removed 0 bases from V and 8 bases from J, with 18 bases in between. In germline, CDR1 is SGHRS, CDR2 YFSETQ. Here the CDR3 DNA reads TGCGCCAGCAGCTTGGCCGACCCACACCGGGATCAGCAGTACTTC. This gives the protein CASSLADPHRDQQYF. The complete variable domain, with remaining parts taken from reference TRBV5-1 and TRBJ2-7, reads KAGVTQTPRYLIKTRGQQVTLSCSPISGHRSVSWYQQTPGQGLQFLFEYFSETQRNKGNFPGRFSGRQFSNSRSEMNVSTLELGDSALYLCASSLADPHRDQQYFGPGTRLTVT.

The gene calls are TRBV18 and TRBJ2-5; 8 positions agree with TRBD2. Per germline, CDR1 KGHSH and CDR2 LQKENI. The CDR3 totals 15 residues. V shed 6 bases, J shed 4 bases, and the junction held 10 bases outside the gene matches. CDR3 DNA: TGTGCCAGCTCGGAACTAGCGGAGATGCCAGAGACCCAGTACTTC. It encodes CASSELAEMPETQYF. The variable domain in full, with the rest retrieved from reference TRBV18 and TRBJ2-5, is NAGVMQNPRHLVRRRGQEARLRCSPMKGHSHVYWYRQLPEEGLKFMVYLQKENIIDESGMPKERFSAEFPKEGPSILRIQQVVRGDSAAYFCASSELAEMPETQYFGPGTRLLVL.

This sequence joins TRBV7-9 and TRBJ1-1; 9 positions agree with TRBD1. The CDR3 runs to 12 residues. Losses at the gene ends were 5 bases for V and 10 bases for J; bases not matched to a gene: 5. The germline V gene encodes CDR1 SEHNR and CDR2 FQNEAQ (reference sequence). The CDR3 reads CASSPRDRAAFF. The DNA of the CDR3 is TGTGCCAGCAGCCCGCGGGACAGGGCAGCTTTCTTT.